The clone carrying this TCR beta chain was found a few times. Its target is not known. V shed 2 bases, J shed 2 bases, and the junction held 2 bases outside the gene matches. Germline CDR1 is MDHEN and CDR2 is SYDVKM. The CDR3 extends over 16 amino acids. This sample is part of a study of T cell repertoires in cytomegalovirus infection. Turning to the study itself: Recently identified HLA-C-restricted CMV epitopes and well-studied HLA-B-restricted CMV epitopes were used by the study. It can be stated that public TCR beta signatures indicated CMV infection as well as a matching HLA type.

MiXCR was run by TCRdb on the reads, yielding one entry per CDR3 protein. The table lists around 200,000 distinct CDR3 sequences, about 39% of them singletons. Study-level points and caveats: Adding up the frequency of public TCR beta families identified people who carried CMV plus the relevant HLA.

The chain carries TRBV28 and TRBJ2-6, with TRBD1 matching over 8 bases. The origin of this receptor is a human donor in good health (CMV status not recorded). Some clones in this sample may be carry-over from other donors' samples. The source material was CD8+ T cells from cultured PBMCs, sampled from culture after CMV antigen stimulation. The CDR3 nucleotides are TGTGCCAGCAGTTTAGGGACAGGACCTGGGGCCAACGTCCTGACTTTC. The encoded protein is CASSLGTGPGANVLTF. Full variable domain (missing parts from reference TRBV28 and TRBJ2-6): DVKVTQSSRYLVKRTGEKVFLECVQDMDHENMFWYRQDPGLGLRLIYFSYDVKMKEKGDIPEGYSVSREKKERFSLILESASTNQTSMYLCASSLGTGPGANVLTFGAGSRLTVL.